These 32 T cell receptor beta chains share one sample of origin, sequenced in a study of T cell clonality in common variable immunodeficiency. Data came from immunoSEQ multiplex PCR; TCRdb stores just in-frame clones and leaves some out. The sample has about 42,000 clones, none seen only once. The sequencing sample was made of peripheral blood mononuclear cells. These receptors were collected from a person aged 18-70 years in good health.

This clone was counted ten times or more. The CDR3 end lies 3 residues beyond the end of the read and is filled in from the germline J gene. The chain combines TRBV20-1 with TRBJ1-2, with TRBD1 as a possible D gene (5 bases). The CDR3 is made up of 12 amino acids. Germline loops: CDR1 DFQATT, CDR2 SNEGSKA (reference sequence). Here the CDR3 reads CSARQGSSFYTF. Incomplete CDR3 DNA: TGCAGTGCTAGACAGGGTTCAAGTTTC.

This clone was detected a few times. The DNA ends 3 residues before the CDR3 does, and the rest of the CDR3 is filled in from the germline J gene. This sequence joins TRBV20-1 and TRBJ2-7; D unclear. Germline V lookup: CDR1 DFQATT, CDR2 SNEGSKA (reference sequence). This CDR3 region has 16 residues. Trimming shortened V by 3 bases and J by 2 bases, and 20 bases separated the two germline ends. The sequenced CDR3 bases are TGCAGTGCTAGTGTCACAGCCACGCAACAAGCCTACGAG. It yields the protein CSASVTATQQAYE. The full CDR3 is CSASVTATQQAYEQYF.

This clone was seen many times. The read ends 3 residues shy of where the CDR3 ends; the end is completed using the germline J gene. V usage is TRBV20-1 and J usage is TRBJ2-3, with 9 bases identical to TRBD2. Per the germline V gene, CDR1 is DFQATT and CDR2 is SNEGSKA (reference sequence). The CDR3 has 15 residues. V lost 3 bases to trimming and J lost 1 base; unmatched junction nucleotides: 5. CDR3 residues: CSASELAGRTDTQYF. CDR3 DNA (partial): TGCAGTGCTAGTGAGCTAGCGGGACGCACAGATACG.

The table lists this clone with many counts. The DNA ends 3 residues before the CDR3 does, and the rest of the CDR3 is filled in from the germline J gene. The chain recombines TRBV20-1 with TRBJ2-7, with TRBD1 matching 10 bases. The junction had 8 bases not matched to a gene; V was cut back by 6 bases and J by 3 bases. The CDR3 is 14 amino acids. Germline assignment: CDR1 DFQATT and CDR2 SNEGSKA (reference sequence). Incomplete CDR3 DNA: TGCAGTGCCGACCGGGACAGGGGTCGCTACGAG. It yields the protein CSADRDRGRYE. The whole CDR3 protein is CSADRDRGRYEQYF.

In this sample, this clone turned up many times. The read ends 3 residues early relative to the CDR3; the germline J gene fills the gap. This chain connects TRBV7-8 to TRBJ2-7, with 7 bases identical to TRBD1. The CDR3 covers 14 residues. V lost 5 bases to trimming and J lost 0 bases; unmatched junction nucleotides: 4. CDR1 and CDR2 (germline): SGHVS, FQNEAQ. The sequenced CDR3 bases are TGTGCCAGCAGCGCCAGGGGGAGCTCCTACGAG. It codes for CASSARGSSYE. The entire CDR3 is CASSARGSSYEQYF.

This clone was counted many times. The CDR3 end is not reached by the read, which stops 3 residues before it; the germline J gene fills it in. This rearrangement joins TRBV28 to TRBJ2-1, with 11 positions matching TRBD2. V lost 5 bases, J lost 3 bases, and 9 bases stayed unmatched. The CDR3 spans 17 residues. Germline assignment: CDR1 MDHEN and CDR2 SYDVKM. CDR3: CASSTLTSGINYNEQFF. The covered CDR3 bases are TGTGCCAGCAGTACATTGACTAGCGGGATAAACTACAATGAG.

This clone was recorded many times. A junction end diverges from the germline sequence, so it may reflect a read error. The read finishes 3 residues shy of the CDR3 end, and the germline J gene is used to complete it. This chain connects TRBV7-7 to TRBJ2-3; D is perhaps TRBD1 or TRBD2 (6 bases each). Germline CDR1 and CDR2: SSHAT and FNYEAQ (reference sequence). The CDR3 has 18 residues. The covered CDR3 bases are TGTGCTAGCAGCTTAGGGGGTGGAGGCGGGATGGAGGCAGATACG. Its protein product is CASSLGGGGGMEADT. Given in full, the CDR3 is CASSLGGGGGMEADTQYF.

This clone was seen at least ten times. The CDR3 extends 3 residues past the end of the read, so its final part is completed from the germline J gene. V is TRBV20-1 and J is TRBJ2-7, with unresolved D. CDR3 size: 13 residues. The germline V gene has CDR1 DFQATT and CDR2 SNEGSKA (reference sequence). V shed 5 bases and J shed 3 bases, with 14 bases lying between them. CDR3 amino acids: CSASGSVFYEQYF. The part of the CDR3 DNA that was read is TGCAGTGCTTCTGGCAGTGTTTTCTACGAG.

A few counts support this clone. The CDR3 end falls 3 residues outside the read, so it is completed with the germline J gene. This chain uses TRBV6-2 or TRBV6-3 with TRBJ1-4, with D maybe TRBD1 (5 bases). In germline, CDR1 is MNHEY, CDR2 SVGEGT. The CDR3 totals 15 residues. The part of the CDR3 DNA that was read is TGTGCCAGCACAAGGTCTATCTCTGGGGCCGACGTA. Amino acids: CASTRSISGADV. The full CDR3 protein is CASTRSISGADVLFF.

This clone was seen at least ten times. The read comes to an end 3 residues before the CDR3 does, leaving the germline J gene to fill in the end. The rearrangement joins TRBV20-1 to TRBJ1-5, with 7 nucleotides matching TRBD1. Trimming took 4 bases from V and 3 from J; bases not matched to a gene: 3. This CDR3 has 13 amino acids. Germline CDR1 DFQATT, CDR2 SNEGSKA (reference sequence). The covered CDR3 bases are TGCAGTGCTATACAGGGGAACAATCAGCCC. Translating gives CSAIQGNNQP. The entire CDR3 reads CSAIQGNNQPQHF.

This clone was seen ten or more times. The read ends 3 residues early relative to the CDR3; the germline J gene fills the gap. This chain links TRBV30 with TRBJ1-1; D is unresolved. The germline V gene has CDR1 GTSNPN and CDR2 SVGIG (reference sequence). The length of the CDR3 is 14 residues. The CDR3 region is CALFGLFGWTEAFF. Partial CDR3 DNA: TGTGCCCTATTTGGACTTTTTGGGTGGACGGAA.

Regarding this clone: The read ends 3 residues before the CDR3 terminus; that terminus is restored from the germline J gene. The chain employs TRBV10-2 and TRBJ1-2; D perhaps matches TRBD1 (5 bases). Germline V gene lookup returns CDR1 WSHSY and CDR2 SAAADI. This CDR3 region has 13 residues. Partial CDR3 DNA: TGCGCCAGCAGTGAGTCCCCTGGGGGGGGC. Residues: CASSESPGGG. The full CDR3 sequence reads CASSESPGGGYTF.

This clone came up many times. Coverage ceases 3 residues before the CDR3 finishes, and the germline J gene fills in the end. The chain has TRBV2 and TRBJ1-4; tentatively, D is TRBD1 (5 bases). The length of the CDR3 is 12 residues. CDR1 SNHLY and CDR2 FYNNEI come from the germline V gene. V was cut by 9 bases and J by 8 bases, with 13 bases left in between. The sequenced CDR3 bases are TGTGCCAGTTCTATCTCAGGGGAAAAA. Translating it yields CASSISGEK. The complete CDR3 sequence is CASSISGEKLFF. Drawing the rest from reference TRBV2 and TRBJ1-4, the complete variable domain is EPEVTQTPSHQVTQMGQEVILRCVPISNHLYFYWYRQILGQKVEFLVSFYNNEISEKSEIFDDQFSVERPDGSNFTLKIRSTKLEDSAMYFCASSISGEKLFFGSGTQLSVL.

This clone was detected many times. Sequencing ends 3 residues short of the CDR3 end; the germline J gene provides the rest. The V call is TRBV2, the J call TRBJ1-2, with 7 bases lining up with TRBD1. CDR1 and CDR2 (germline): SNHLY, FYNNEI. The CDR3 sequence is 13 residues long. CDR3 DNA, as far as it was read: TGTGCCAGCAATCGCGACAGGGCTGGAGGC. This sequence encodes CASNRDRAGG. The entire CDR3 reads CASNRDRAGGYTF.

Many counts were recorded for this clone. The sequence runs out 3 residues before the end of the CDR3; the remainder is reconstructed from the germline J gene. The chain recombines TRBV5-4 with TRBJ2-3; no clear D gene. The V and J ends lost 1 base and 0 bases respectively, with 9 bases between them. Germline lookup yields CDR1 SGHNT and CDR2 YYREEE (reference sequence). There are 15 residues in the CDR3. CDR3 amino acids: CASSLRAPSTDTQYF. The sequenced CDR3 bases are TGTGCCAGCAGCTTGAGAGCTCCAAGCACAGATACG.

This clone came up many times. The read stops 3 residues short of the end of the CDR3; the missing end is completed from the germline J gene. The chain uses TRBV20-1 and TRBJ2-5; 16 bases are shared with TRBD2. Germline V lookup: CDR1 DFQATT, CDR2 SNEGSKA (reference sequence). CDR3 size: 18 residues. V was clipped by 7 bases and J by 1 base; unmatched bases: 12. The sequenced part of the CDR3 DNA is TGCAGTGTGGCGGGACTAGCGGGAGGGCCCTCGGGCCAAGAGACC. Its protein is CSVAGLAGGPSGQET. The complete CDR3 sequence is CSVAGLAGGPSGQETQYF.

There are many counts of this clone. The CDR3 extends 3 residues past the end of the read, so its final part is completed from the germline J gene. The chain carries TRBV11-3 and TRBJ2-5; 7 bases are shared with TRBD1. V lost 2 bases and J lost 4; bases outside the gene matches: 1. This CDR3 comprises 13 residues. The germline V gene has CDR1 SGHNT and CDR2 YENEEA. CDR3 sequence: CASSLRGRETQYF. The part of the CDR3 DNA that was read is TGTGCCAGCAGCTTAAGGGGGCGAGAGACC.

This clone was seen repeatedly, ten times or more. The CDR3 extends 3 residues past the end of the read, so its final part is completed from the germline J gene. The rearrangement uses TRBV5-1 and TRBJ2-7, with 7 bases that match TRBD1. The V gene end was trimmed by 4 bases and the J gene end by 2 bases; junction bases not matched to a gene: 6. The CDR3 loop spans 14 amino acids. CDR1 and CDR2 from the germline V gene are SGHRS and YFSETQ. The CDR3 bases that were read are TGCGCCAGCAGCGGCCGGGACAGAACCTACGAG. Its protein is CASSGRDRTYE. The whole CDR3 region reads CASSGRDRTYEQYF.

This clone was picked up many times. The read ends 3 residues early relative to the CDR3; the germline J gene fills the gap. This chain uses TRBV28 with TRBJ1-1; maybe TRBD1 (5 bases). The CDR3 runs 14 residues. Germline V gene sequence: CDR1 MDHEN, CDR2 SYDVKM. The CDR3 reads CASSSYRRTPSAFF. The sequenced part of the CDR3 DNA is TGTGCCAGCAGTAGCTACAGGCGTACCCCTTCA.

This clone has just a few counts. The read ends 3 residues before the CDR3 terminus; that terminus is restored from the germline J gene. V usage is TRBV5-1 and J usage is TRBJ2-2; D tentatively reads TRBD1 or TRBD2 (5 bases each). The length of the CDR3 is 15 residues. CDR1 and CDR2 (germline): SGHRS, YFSETQ. The CDR3 bases that were read are TGCGCCAGCAGCTTCGAGGGGCTTAGGAATGAAAAG. The encoded protein is CASSFEGLRNEK. The entire CDR3 protein reads CASSFEGLRNEKLFF.

This clone was counted at least ten times. The sequence runs out 3 residues before the end of the CDR3; the remainder is reconstructed from the germline J gene. The chain has TRBV9 and TRBJ2-1; tentative D call: TRBD2 (6 bases). The CDR3 extends over 15 amino acids. Germline CDR1 SGDLS, CDR2 YYNGEE. Trimming shortened V by 4 bases and J by 1 base, and 12 bases separated the two germline ends. The sequenced part of the CDR3 DNA is TGTGCCAGCAGCCCTTTGCGGGGTTCCTACAATGAG. Its translation: CASSPLRGSYNE. The entire CDR3 reads CASSPLRGSYNEQFF.

In this sample, this clone turned up many times. The CDR3 is cut off 3 residues early in the read; its end comes from the germline J gene. The genes are TRBV7-9 and TRBJ2-2; D call uncertain. This CDR3 contains 14 residues. CDR1 and CDR2 from the germline V gene are SEHNR and FQNEAQ (reference sequence). Trimming took off 9 bases at V and 1 base at J, with 12 bases between the two ends. The DNA read from the CDR3 is TGTGCCAGGTCGTCGCTTAGGAACACCGGGGAG. Translated, it gives CARSSLRNTGE. The CDR3, in full, reads CARSSLRNTGELFF.

This clone was seen at least ten times. The read gets to within 3 residues of the CDR3 end, and the germline J gene fills in the rest. The J gene is TRBJ1-5, the V gene TRBV28; TRBD1 matches at 8 bases. With 2 bases clipped from V and 1 base from J, the junction kept 10 bases outside the gene matches. The germline CDR1 and CDR2 sequences are MDHEN and SYDVKM. The CDR3 loop spans 18 amino acids. CDR3 loop: CASSLAGGGQSSNQPQHF. Incomplete CDR3 DNA: TGTGCCAGCAGTTTAGCAGGGGGCGGCCAATCGAGCAATCAGCCC. Based on the CDR3 plus reference TRBV28 and TRBJ1-5, the full variable domain is DVKVTQSSRYLVKRTGEKVFLECVQDMDHENMFWYRQDPGLGLRLIYFSYDVKMKEKGDIPEGYSVSREKKERFSLILESASTNQTSMYLCASSLAGGGQSSNQPQHFGDGTRLSIL.

Comments on this clone: The read ends 3 residues shy of where the CDR3 ends; the end is completed using the germline J gene. The gene calls are TRBV20-1 and TRBJ1-6; 7 bases match TRBD1. The V gene's germline CDR1 is DFQATT and CDR2 SNEGSKA (reference sequence). The CDR3 runs 16 residues. Trimming removed 3 bases from V and 6 bases from J; junction bases left unmatched: 11. The sequenced CDR3 bases are TGCAGTGCTAGCCGCGACAGGGCACCCTTTAATTCACCC. Translating gives CSASRDRAPFNSP. The full-length CDR3 reads as CSASRDRAPFNSPLHF.

This clone was detected many times. The read terminates 3 residues ahead of where the CDR3 ends, so the germline J gene completes it. V and J are TRBV2 and TRBJ1-6; D may be TRBD1 (5 bases). The CDR3 runs 13 residues. Per the germline V gene, CDR1 is SNHLY and CDR2 is FYNNEI. With 7 bases removed from V and 6 bases from J, the gap between germline ends came to 10 bases. CDR3 sequence reads: CASTRGINSPLHF. Partial CDR3 DNA: TGTGCCAGCACCCGGGGGATTAATTCACCC.

This clone occurred many times. The read is 3 residues too short to cover the CDR3 end, so that end is filled in from the germline J gene. The genes are TRBV12-3 or TRBV12-4 and TRBJ2-1; D call uncertain. The CDR3 runs 15 residues. Deletions cut 3 bases from V and 3 bases from J, with 12 bases between. The CDR3 sequence: CASSLIRGVYNEQFF. The CDR3 DNA, read in part, is TGTGCCAGCAGTTTGATTCGCGGAGTCTACAATGAG.

This clone has just a few counts. The CDR3 end is not reached by the read, which stops 3 residues before it; the germline J gene fills it in. The rearrangement joins TRBV2 to TRBJ1-5, with 7 bases identical to TRBD1. The CDR3 has 13 amino acids. The V segment lost 3 bases and the J segment 6 bases; nucleotides outside the gene matches: 2. Germline lookup yields CDR1 SNHLY and CDR2 FYNNEI. Partial CDR3 DNA: TGTGCCAGCAGTGACTACAGGGGTCAGCCC. The encoded protein is CASSDYRGQP. Given in full, the CDR3 is CASSDYRGQPQHF.

This clone came up many times. Sequencing ends 3 residues short of the CDR3 end; the germline J gene provides the rest. The J gene is TRBJ2-6, the V gene TRBV7-3; 8 bases align to TRBD2. The CDR3 is made up of 16 amino acids. The V gene end was trimmed by 4 bases and the J gene end by 4 bases; junction bases not matched to a gene: 6. Germline assignment: CDR1 SGHTA and CDR2 FQGTGA. CDR3: CASSSGGAAGANVLTF. The DNA read from the CDR3 is TGTGCCAGCAGCTCCGGGGGGGCTGCCGGGGCCAACGTC.

This clone showed up many times. The CDR3 loop reads CASSQLPLTQAGGTQYF. The sequenced CDR3 bases are TGTGCCAGCAGCCAGCTCCCTTTAACACAGGCGGGGGGCACC. V gene TRBV14 combines with J gene TRBJ2-5; 8 positions match TRBD2. The CDR3 end lies 3 residues beyond the end of the read and is filled in from the germline J gene. Germline V gives CDR1 SGHDN, CDR2 FVKESK. The CDR3 is 17 amino acids.

This clone was seen more than once but under ten times. The CDR3 extends 3 residues past the end of the read, so its final part is completed from the germline J gene. J is TRBJ2-3 and V is TRBV2; D perhaps matches TRBD1 (6 bases). Germline lookup yields CDR1 SNHLY and CDR2 FYNNEI. V dropped 8 bases and J dropped 4 bases, with 10 bases sitting between them. This CDR3 has 12 residues. The sequenced CDR3 bases are TGTGCCAGCGGATCAGGGGCAGATACG. It is translated as CASGSGADT. The entire CDR3 protein is CASGSGADTQYF.

This clone was counted at least ten times. The read stops 3 residues short of the end of the CDR3; the missing end is completed from the germline J gene. The chain links TRBV5-1 to TRBJ2-3, with 11 positions matching TRBD2. This CDR3 is 17 amino acids long. Germline lookup yields CDR1 SGHRS and CDR2 YFSETQ. Germline trimming cut 0 bases from V and 4 bases from J; bases unmatched to any gene: 7. CDR3 DNA (partial): TGCGCCAGCAGCTTGGAGGGGCTAGCGGGAGGAGCAGATACG. Amino acids: CASSLEGLAGGADT. From start to end, the CDR3 is CASSLEGLAGGADTQYF.

This clone was seen at least ten times. With the read ending 3 residues before the CDR3 end, the germline J gene is used to fill in that end. The V and J genes are TRBV20-1 and TRBJ2-2; tentative D call: TRBD1 (5 bases). Germline CDR1 reads DFQATT; CDR2 reads SNEGSKA (reference sequence). This CDR3 has 12 amino acids. The CDR3 region is CSAESTGEKLFF. The covered CDR3 bases are TGCAGTGCTGAATCAACAGGCGAAAAG.